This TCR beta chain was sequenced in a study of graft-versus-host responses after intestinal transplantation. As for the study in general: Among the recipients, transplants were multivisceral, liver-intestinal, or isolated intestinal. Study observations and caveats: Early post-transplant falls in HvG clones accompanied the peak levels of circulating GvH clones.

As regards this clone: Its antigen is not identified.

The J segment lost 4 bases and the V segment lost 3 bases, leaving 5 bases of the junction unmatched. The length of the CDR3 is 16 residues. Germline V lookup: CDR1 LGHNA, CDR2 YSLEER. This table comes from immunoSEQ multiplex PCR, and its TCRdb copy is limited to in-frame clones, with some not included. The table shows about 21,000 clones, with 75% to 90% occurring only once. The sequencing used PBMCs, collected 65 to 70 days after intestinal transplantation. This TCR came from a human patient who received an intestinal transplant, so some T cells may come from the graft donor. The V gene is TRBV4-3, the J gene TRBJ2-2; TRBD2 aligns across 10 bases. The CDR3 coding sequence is TGCGCCAGCAGCCACCTAGCGGGGGTCTTCACCGGGGAGCTGTTTTTT. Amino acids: CASSHLAGVFTGELFF.